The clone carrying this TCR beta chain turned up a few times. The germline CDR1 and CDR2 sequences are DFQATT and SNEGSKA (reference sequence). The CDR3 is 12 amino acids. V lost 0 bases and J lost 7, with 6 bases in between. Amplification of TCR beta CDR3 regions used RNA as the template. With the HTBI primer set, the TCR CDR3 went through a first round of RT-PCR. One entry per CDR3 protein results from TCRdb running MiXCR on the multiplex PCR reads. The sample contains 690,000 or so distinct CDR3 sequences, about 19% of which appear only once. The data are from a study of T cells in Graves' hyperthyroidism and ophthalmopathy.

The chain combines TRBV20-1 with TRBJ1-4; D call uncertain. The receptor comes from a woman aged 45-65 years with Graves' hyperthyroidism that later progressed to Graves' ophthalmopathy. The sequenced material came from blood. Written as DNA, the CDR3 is TGCAGTGCTAGAGATTATGGTGAAAAACTGTTTTTT. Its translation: CSARDYGEKLFF.